This T cell receptor beta chain is from a study of PD-1 blockade in mismatch repair-deficient tumors. Across the whole study: Patients had approximately 12 mismatch repair-deficient cancer types, all previously treated and progressing. Whole-study findings and limits: Rapid post-treatment expansion, then contraction, generally preceding radiologic response, marked tumor-resident clones.

V was cut by 8 bases and J by 1 base, with 9 bases left in between. The germline V gene has CDR1 ENHRY and CDR2 SYGVKD. There are 13 residues in the CDR3. Every patient had mismatch repair deficiency by PCR or immunohistochemistry. TCR sequencing covered a few patients who responded to pembrolizumab. Details on this clone: Its antigen remains unknown.

Libraries were prepared by immunoSEQ multiplex PCR; TCRdb keeps only in-frame clonotypes and omits some of them. This sample has about 79,000 clones; roughly 80% occur once, and the top ten carry roughly 6%. The chain joins TRBV10-3 to TRBJ1-5; no clear D. This clonotype originated in an adult with mismatch repair-deficient cancer. This specimen was peripheral blood, taken 44 weeks after starting pembrolizumab. CDR3: CAISEDSNQPQHF. Written as DNA, the CDR3 is TGTGCCATCTCTGAGGACAGCAATCAGCCCCAGCATTTT.